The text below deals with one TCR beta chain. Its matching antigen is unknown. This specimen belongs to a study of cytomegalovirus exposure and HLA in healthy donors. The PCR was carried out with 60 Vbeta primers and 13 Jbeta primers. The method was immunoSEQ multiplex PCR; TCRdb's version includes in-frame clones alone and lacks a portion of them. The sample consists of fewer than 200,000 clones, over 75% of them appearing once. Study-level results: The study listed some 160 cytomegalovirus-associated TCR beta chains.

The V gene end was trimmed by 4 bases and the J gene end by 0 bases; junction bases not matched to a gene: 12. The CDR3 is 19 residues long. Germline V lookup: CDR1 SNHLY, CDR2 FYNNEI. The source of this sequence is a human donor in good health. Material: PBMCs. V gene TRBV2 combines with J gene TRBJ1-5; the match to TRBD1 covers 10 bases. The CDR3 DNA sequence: TGTGCCAGCAGTGGGAACACCGGGACAGGGGTCAATAGCAATCAGCCCCAGCATTTT. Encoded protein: CASSGNTGTGVNSNQPQHF.